The 19 T cell receptor beta chains below come from one sample, sequenced in a study of vaccination and CD4 T cells after COVID-19. Sequencing of DNA taken from cultured CD4+ T cells relied on the Oncomine TCR Beta short-read assay. Using its own MiXCR run on the PCR reads, TCRdb lists one record per CDR3 protein. The sample has some 10,000 distinct CDR3 sequences, 55% to 75% seen once. Treatment specified: approximately 9-day PBMC culture with coronavirus spike peptide pools or control peptides (ViraFEST assay). The antigens for these receptors are not known. The sample was CD4+ T cells from blood, cultured in vitro. The source of these receptors is a human donor who had recovered from COVID-19.

V is TRBV7-2 and J is TRBJ2-7; D gene unclear. CDR1 and CDR2 from the germline V gene are SGHTA and FQGNSA. The CDR3 spans 14 residues. V dropped 10 bases and J dropped 0 bases, with 16 bases sitting between them. In DNA form, the CDR3 reads TGTGCCACCTCGGACGTCTGGGGCTCCTACGAGCAGTACTTC. Translated, it gives CATSDVWGSYEQYF.

This chain uses TRBV7-3 with TRBJ1-1; D gene ambiguous. Germline CDR1 reads SGHTA; CDR2 reads FQGTGA. Trimming took off 5 bases at V and 3 bases at J, with 10 bases between the two ends. This CDR3 contains 13 residues. CDR3 sequence reads: CASSTMRDTEAFF. In DNA, the CDR3 is TGTGCCAGCAGCACCATGCGGGACACTGAAGCTTTCTTT.

This clonotype came up once. The rearrangement joins TRBV6-5 to TRBJ1-2, with D unresolved. The CDR3 extends over 14 amino acids. Germline values: CDR1 MNHEY, CDR2 SVGAGI. Trimming took 3 bases from V and 6 from J, leaving 14 bases between them. CDR3 nucleotides: TGTGCCAGCAGTTATAGCTACTACGACGATGGCTACACCTTC. It specifies CASSYSYYDDGYTF.

The chain combines TRBV9 with TRBJ1-1; D remains unclear. The V gene's germline CDR1 is SGDLS and CDR2 YYNGEE. The V end was cut by 1 base, the J end by 8 bases, with 12 bases between. CDR3 length equals 13 residues. The CDR3 region is CASSVTRGGEAFF. The CDR3 nucleotides read TGTGCCAGCAGCGTAACACGTGGAGGGGAAGCTTTCTTT.

The rearrangement joins TRBV27 to TRBJ2-6; D gene unclear. The V gene's germline CDR1 is MNHEY and CDR2 SMNVEV (reference sequence). The germline V and J ends were trimmed by 4 bases and 0 bases, with 4 bases remaining between them. The CDR3 spans 14 residues. The CDR3 bases are TGTGCCAGCAGTTCCTTCTCTGGGGCCAACGTCCTGACTTTC. Translating it yields CASSSFSGANVLTF.

This clonotype has only one observation. This chain connects TRBV7-9 to TRBJ1-2; no clear D gene. Germline CDR1 and CDR2: SEHNR and FQNEAQ (reference sequence). V was pared by 1 base and J by 7 bases, with 7 bases between. This CDR3 is built from 12 residues. The CDR3, as DNA: TGTGCCAGCAGCTTAGAATCCAGTGGCTACACCTTC. Translated, it gives CASSLESSGYTF.

The rearrangement uses TRBV19 and TRBJ2-3, with TRBD2 matching 12 bases. V lost 3 bases, J lost 4 bases, and 5 bases stayed unmatched. The length of the CDR3 is 16 residues. Germline loops: CDR1 LNHDA, CDR2 SQIVND (reference sequence). CDR3 DNA sequence: TGTGCCAGTAGTATTCGGACTAGCGGGATGCCAGATACGCAGTATTTT. It encodes CASSIRTSGMPDTQYF.

The chain combines TRBV11-3 with TRBJ2-2; no clear D gene. The CDR3 has 13 amino acids. V lost 2 bases, J lost 7 bases, and 8 bases lay in between. In germline, CDR1 is SGHNT, CDR2 YENEEA. CDR3 nucleotides: TGTGCCAGCAGCTTAAATGCGTTCGGGGAGCTGTTTTTT. Translating gives CASSLNAFGELFF.

The chain employs TRBV12-3 or TRBV12-4 and TRBJ1-1, with D perhaps TRBD1 (5 bases). The CDR3 covers 14 residues. The V end was cut by 2 bases, the J end by 4 bases, with 11 bases between. CDR3 coding DNA: TGTGCCAGCAGTTTACGCAGGGAGGGCACTGAAGCTTTCTTT. Its protein is CASSLRREGTEAFF.

This clonotype showed up just a few times. The genes are TRBV7-2 and TRBJ1-5; 10 nucleotides match TRBD1. The CDR3 has 15 residues. Germline values: CDR1 SGHTA, CDR2 FQGNSA. V shed 5 bases, J shed 8 bases, and the junction held 9 bases outside the gene matches. The CDR3 region has the DNA TGTGCCAGCAGCCAAGGGGACAGGGGAAGCGAGCCCCAGCATTTT. This codes for CASSQGDRGSEPQHF.

The rearrangement uses TRBV6-5 and TRBJ1-1; perhaps TRBD1 as D (6 bases). The CDR3 spans 14 residues. The V end lost 2 bases, the J end lost 5 bases, and 12 bases lay between the germline ends. Germline loops: CDR1 MNHEY, CDR2 SVGAGI. DNA of the CDR3: TGTGCCAGCAGTTACACGCACAGGGTGACTGAAGCTTTCTTT. Its translation: CASSYTHRVTEAFF.

The chain is built from TRBV7-9 and TRBJ2-7; 7 nucleotides match TRBD2. CDR1 is SEHNR and CDR2 is FQNEAQ in the germline V gene (reference sequence). This CDR3 is built from 17 residues. V trimming: 5 bases; J trimming: 4 bases; junction bases outside the gene matches: 17. The CDR3 bases are TGTGCCAGCAGCGCCCGCGATTTGCGGGGGAGCTCATACGAGCAGTACTTC. It is translated as CASSARDLRGSSYEQYF.

The chain employs TRBV15 and TRBJ1-4, with D perhaps matching TRBD1 (5 bases). The CDR3 runs to 15 residues. V lost 5 bases and J lost 8, with 18 bases in between. Germline values: CDR1 LNHNV, CDR2 YYDKDF (reference sequence). The CDR3 region has the DNA TGTGCCACCAGCCCGAGGATAGGGGAAGCGGAAAAACTGTTTTTT. Its translation is CATSPRIGEAEKLFF. The whole variable domain, filled in from reference TRBV15 and TRBJ1-4, reads DAMVIQNPRYQVTQFGKPVTLSCSQTLNHNVMYWYQQKSSQAPKLLFHYYDKDFNNEADTPDNFQSRRPNTSFCFLDIRSPGLGDTAMYLCATSPRIGEAEKLFFGSGTQLSVL.

The chain employs TRBV23-1 and TRBJ1-2; 8 positions match TRBD1. TRBV23-1 is designated an ORF whose function remains uncertain. The CDR3 extends over 16 amino acids. With 7 bases clipped from V and 4 bases from J, the junction kept 14 bases outside the gene matches. The CDR3 coding sequence is TGCGCCAGCACCCAACTTGTCAGGGGGCAAGGCTATGGCTACACCTTC. Protein product: CASTQLVRGQGYGYTF.

This clonotype occurred once. The genes are TRBV4-3 and TRBJ1-6; D is perhaps TRBD1 (5 bases). The CDR3 contains 15 residues. Trimming removed 2 bases at V and 7 bases at J, with 12 bases between. Germline-derived CDR1 and CDR2 are LGHNA and YSLEER. CDR3 protein: CASSQQRDGNSPLHF. The DNA for the CDR3 is TGCGCCAGCAGCCAACAACGGGACGGGAATTCACCCCTCCACTTT.

The chain carries TRBV12-5 and TRBJ2-2; D not resolved. Germline V gene sequence: CDR1 LGHNT, CDR2 FRNRAP. Trimming took off 0 bases at V and 4 bases at J, with 9 bases between the two ends. The CDR3 runs to 15 residues. DNA of the CDR3: TGTGCTAGTGGTTTGGTAACCCACGGCACCGGGGAGCTGTTTTTT. Translated, it gives CASGLVTHGTGELFF.

The chain links TRBV30 to TRBJ1-3; no definite D call. V was cut by 4 bases and J by 4 bases, with 11 bases left in between. In germline, CDR1 is GTSNPN, CDR2 SVGIG (reference sequence). The CDR3 consists of 13 residues. CDR3 sequence: CAWNWGYGNTIYF. The CDR3 DNA is TGTGCCTGGAACTGGGGTTACGGAAACACCATATATTTT.

There are a few counts of this clonotype. This chain joins TRBV23-1 and TRBJ2-3; 11 nucleotides line up with TRBD2. TRBV23-1 is filed as an ORF, its function uncertain. This CDR3 spans 16 amino acids. The V segment lost 5 bases and the J segment 3 bases; nucleotides outside the gene matches: 7. DNA of the CDR3: TGCGCCAGCAGTGAAACCGGGACTAGCGGAACAGATACGCAGTATTTT. This gives the protein CASSETGTSGTDTQYF.

The V and J genes are TRBV20-1 and TRBJ2-3; unclear D gene. CDR1 is DFQATT, CDR2 SNEGSKA, per germline (reference sequence). The CDR3 runs 11 residues. V was shortened by 5 bases and J by 3 bases, with 6 bases between the two germline ends. In nucleotides, the CDR3 is TGCAGTGCTCGCACGACAGATACGCAGTATTTT. Translation: CSARTTDTQYF.